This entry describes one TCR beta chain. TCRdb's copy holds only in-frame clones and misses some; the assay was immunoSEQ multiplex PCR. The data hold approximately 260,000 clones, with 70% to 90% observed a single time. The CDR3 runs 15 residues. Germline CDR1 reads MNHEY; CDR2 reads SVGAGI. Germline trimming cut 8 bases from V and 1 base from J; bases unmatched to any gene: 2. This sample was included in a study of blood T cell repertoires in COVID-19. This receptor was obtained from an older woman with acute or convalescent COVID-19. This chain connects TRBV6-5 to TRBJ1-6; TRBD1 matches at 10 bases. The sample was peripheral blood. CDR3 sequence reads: CASRDRGSYNSPLHF. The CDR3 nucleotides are TGTGCCAGCCGGGACAGGGGTTCCTATAATTCACCCCTCCACTTT.